A single sample is the source of the 21 T cell receptor beta chains below, sequenced in a study of cytomegalovirus exposure and HLA in healthy donors. The PCR ran on 60 Vbeta and 13 Jbeta primers. Assay: immunoSEQ multiplex PCR; the TCRdb copy retains only in-frame clones and omits some. The sample includes over 150,000 clones, 60% to 85% seen only once; the top ten take approximately 1.5%. The sequenced material came from PBMCs. These receptors originate from a girl aged 5 to 17 in good health and CMV-seropositive.

The J gene is TRBJ2-7, the V gene TRBV27; D gene uncertain. This CDR3 is built from 13 residues. Trimming stripped 1 base from V and 0 bases from J, with 4 bases between. The V gene's germline CDR1 is MNHEY and CDR2 SMNVEV (reference sequence). The CDR3 is CASSLYSSYEQYF. The CDR3 nucleotides read TGTGCCAGCAGTTTATACAGCTCCTACGAGCAGTACTTC.

This sequence joins TRBV9 and TRBJ1-4, with 7 bases matching TRBD1. CDR3 length: 15 amino acids. The germline V gene encodes CDR1 SGDLS and CDR2 YYNGEE. V gave up 4 bases and J gave up 3 bases; unmatched junction bases: 6. The CDR3 reads CASSPRQGPNEKLFF. DNA of the CDR3: TGTGCCAGCAGCCCTCGACAGGGTCCTAATGAAAAACTGTTTTTT. The whole variable domain, filled in from reference TRBV9 and TRBJ1-4, reads DSGVTQTPKHLITATGQRVTLRCSPRSGDLSVYWYQQSLDQGLQFLIQYYNGEERAKGNILERFSAQQFPDLHSELNLSSLELGDSALYFCASSPRQGPNEKLFFGSGTQLSVL.

This rearrangement joins TRBV12-5 to TRBJ2-3; 10 nucleotides line up with TRBD2. The germline V gene has CDR1 LGHNT and CDR2 FRNRAP. V lost 6 bases, J lost 3 bases, and 15 bases stayed unmatched. This CDR3 spans 18 amino acids. The DNA of the CDR3 is TGTGCTAGTGGCCTGATACCCGGGACTAGCGAGACAACAGATACGCAGTATTTT. It is translated as CASGLIPGTSETTDTQYF.

The chain links TRBV30 to TRBJ2-7, with D unresolved. The germline V gene has CDR1 GTSNPN and CDR2 SVGIG (reference sequence). The CDR3 sequence is 15 residues long. V dropped 2 bases and J dropped 3 bases, with 17 bases sitting between them. DNA for the CDR3: TGTGCCTGGAGTCCCCCGCTATACCATCTCTACGAGCAGTACTTC. It is translated as CAWSPPLYHLYEQYF.

This clone was seen only a few times. The V gene is TRBV28, the J gene TRBJ1-5; TRBD1 matches at 9 bases. The CDR3 covers 15 residues. V trimming: 10 bases; J trimming: 6 bases; junction bases outside the gene matches: 13. Per germline, CDR1 MDHEN and CDR2 SYDVKM. This CDR3 reads CATKPGQGGSQPQHF. In nucleotides, the CDR3 is TGTGCCACAAAACCGGGACAGGGAGGGAGTCAGCCCCAGCATTTT.

This clone was seen a single time. The chain couples TRBV7-9 to TRBJ2-3; tentative D call: TRBD2 (5 bases). The CDR3 runs to 12 residues. Germline CDR1 and CDR2: SEHNR and FQNEAQ (reference sequence). Trimming stripped 2 bases from V and 9 bases from J, with 9 bases between. The DNA of the CDR3 is TGTGCCAGCAGCTTACAGAGGGAGACGCAGTATTTT. Translated: CASSLQRETQYF.

This rearrangement joins TRBV7-8 to TRBJ2-7; TRBD1 aligns across 9 bases. The CDR3 runs to 15 residues. V gave up 5 bases and J gave up 3 bases; unmatched junction bases: 8. The germline V gene encodes CDR1 SGHVS and CDR2 FQNEAQ. The CDR3, as DNA: TGTGCCAGCAGCACCCGGGACAGGGCTAACTACGAGCAGTACTTC. The encoded protein is CASSTRDRANYEQYF.

Here the CDR3 DNA reads TGTGCCAGCAGTGAAGTCGGGGATTCCTACGAGCAGTACTTC. It is translated as CASSEVGDSYEQYF. The chain couples TRBV6-1 to TRBJ2-7, with D perhaps TRBD2 (5 bases). This CDR3 region has 14 residues. The ends were cut back, 1 base at V and 1 base at J, with 8 bases in the middle. Germline lookup yields CDR1 MNHNS and CDR2 SASEGT.

This sequence joins TRBV2 and TRBJ1-4; possible D gene TRBD1, 6 bases. Trimming removed 2 bases at V and 5 bases at J, with 12 bases between. The CDR3 extends over 15 amino acids. Germline CDR1 is SNHLY and CDR2 is FYNNEI. The CDR3: CASSERLGANEKLFF. CDR3 DNA: TGTGCCAGCAGTGAAAGGCTGGGGGCAAATGAAAAACTGTTTTTT.

The chain couples TRBV27 to TRBJ2-7; TRBD2 matches at 8 bases. V dropped 3 bases and J dropped 4; count of bases not matched to a gene: 2. CDR1 is MNHEY and CDR2 is SMNVEV in the germline V gene (reference sequence). This CDR3 spans 13 amino acids. The CDR3 coding sequence is TGTGCCAGCAGTTTTCGGGGGGGATACGAGCAGTACTTC. Translated, it gives CASSFRGGYEQYF.

This clone has just a few counts. CDR3 protein: CATQPGQGNSEQYF. CDR3 nucleotides: TGTGCCACGCAACCGGGACAGGGGAATAGCGAGCAGTACTTC. V is TRBV10-3 and J is TRBJ2-7; 10 bases are a match to TRBD1. The CDR3 covers 14 residues. The junction had 12 bases not matched to a gene; V was cut back by 10 bases and J by 6 bases. CDR1 is ENHRY and CDR2 is SYGVKD in the germline V gene.

In its sample, this clone was seen once. The chain uses TRBV11-3 and TRBJ2-3, with TRBD2 matching over 12 bases. Germline CDR1 and CDR2: SGHNT and YENEEA. The CDR3 has 16 amino acids. The trim removed 4 bases at V and 2 bases at J, leaving 4 bases unmatched. In DNA form, the CDR3 reads TGTGCCAGCAGCTCCACTAGCGGGGGGATCACAGATACGCAGTATTTT. Translation: CASSSTSGGITDTQYF.

The V call is TRBV9, the J call TRBJ2-5; tentative D call: TRBD2 (6 bases). The germline CDR1 and CDR2 sequences are SGDLS and YYNGEE. The CDR3 is 18 amino acids. V lost 4 bases, J lost 5 bases, and 27 bases lay in between. The CDR3 sequence is CASSNPPLGSALGETQYF. The CDR3 region has the DNA TGTGCCAGCAGCAATCCCCCCCTCGGGAGTGCCTTGGGGGAGACCCAGTACTTC.

The chain links TRBV7-2 to TRBJ1-1; TRBD1 might be the D (5 bases). The CDR3 length is 12 residues. From germline, CDR1 is SGHTA and CDR2 FQGNSA. CDR3 DNA sequence: TGTGCGTCAGGACATCTGAACACTGAAGCTTTCTTT. Protein: CASGHLNTEAFF. The full variable domain, in which reference TRBV7-2 and TRBJ1-1 provide the parts outside the CDR3, is GAGVSQSPSNKVTEKGKDVELRCDPISGHTALYWYRQSLGQGLEFLIYFQGNSAPDKSGLPSDRFSAERTGGSVSTLTIQRTQQEDSAVYLCASGHLNTEAFFGQGTRLTVV.

V and J are TRBV7-9 and TRBJ2-5; TRBD2 matches 10 bases. The length of the CDR3 is 15 residues. Germline assignment: CDR1 SEHNR and CDR2 FQNEAQ (reference sequence). V lost 5 bases and J lost 2; bases outside the gene matches: 5. CDR3 DNA: TGTGCCAGCAGCACTGGAGCGGGAGGGCAAGAGACCCAGTACTTC. This encodes CASSTGAGGQETQYF.

V and J are TRBV5-6 and TRBJ2-7, with D maybe TRBD2 (6 bases). Trimming removed 3 bases from V and 4 bases from J, with 17 bases in between. The CDR3 covers 15 residues. The germline gives CDR1 SGHDT, CDR2 YYEEEE. The CDR3 protein is CASSSRDLQAYEQYF. In DNA, the CDR3 is TGTGCCAGCAGCTCCCGGGACTTACAAGCGTACGAGCAGTACTTC.

The sample holds a few counts of this clone. The DNA of the CDR3 is TGTGCCAGCAGCTTAGCGAGGGAAGCAGTAAGCACTGAAGCTTTCTTT. Its translation: CASSLAREAVSTEAFF. The V call is TRBV7-2, the J call TRBJ1-1, with unresolved D. The germline CDR1 and CDR2 sequences are SGHTA and FQGNSA. Trimming shortened V by 0 bases and J by 4 bases, and 15 bases separated the two germline ends. The CDR3 has 16 residues.

The V and J genes are TRBV6-5 and TRBJ1-4; 10 bases match TRBD1. CDR3 length: 16 amino acids. Germline lookup yields CDR1 MNHEY and CDR2 SVGAGI. The ends lost 1 base at V and 2 bases at J; junction bases unmatched: 1. DNA for the CDR3: TGTGCCAGCAGTTACTGGACAGGGGGGACTAATGAAAAACTGTTTTTT. It yields the protein CASSYWTGGTNEKLFF.

CDR3 region: CASNLWTGMNTGELFF. CDR3 bases: TGTGCCAGCAACCTTTGGACAGGGATGAACACCGGGGAGCTGTTTTTT. The V and J genes are TRBV2 and TRBJ2-2; 8 positions agree with TRBD1. Trimming at V came to 7 bases and at J to 1 base, leaving 8 bases not matched to a gene. Per germline, CDR1 SNHLY and CDR2 FYNNEI. The CDR3 is 16 amino acids.

The gene calls are TRBV7-9 and TRBJ1-1; D ambiguous. This CDR3 has 12 amino acids. CDR1 is SEHNR and CDR2 is FQNEAQ in the germline V gene (reference sequence). V was shortened by 1 base and J by 6 bases, with 6 bases between the two germline ends. For the CDR3, the DNA is TGTGCCAGCAGCTTAGGCGGGTCTGAAGCTTTCTTT. Amino acids: CASSLGGSEAFF.

This clone came up a few times. J is TRBJ2-3 and V is TRBV4-1; the D is unclear. CDR1 and CDR2 from the germline V gene are MGHRA and YSYEKL. Trimming removed 0 bases at V and 2 bases at J, with 6 bases between. The CDR3 has 14 amino acids. Here the CDR3 DNA reads TGCGCCAGCAGCCAAGATTCTAACACAGATACGCAGTATTTT. Translated, it gives CASSQDSNTDTQYF.